This T cell receptor (beta chain) was found in a study of shared clonotypes between healthy human individuals. Each sorted subset replicate got 200 ng genomic DNA, 25,000 to 35,000 genomes. The assay was immunoSEQ multiplex PCR, and TCRdb's table has in-frame clones only and misses some. The sample lists millions of clones, more than 80% seen once, with roughly 0.36% in the top ten. The CDR3 totals 13 residues. V was pared by 1 base and J by 5 bases, with 8 bases between. CDR1 MGHRA and CDR2 YSYEKL come from the germline V gene. This clone showed up just a few times. This specimen includes other DNA sequences encoding the same CDR3.

This TCR derives from a man aged 18 to 30 in good health. Some clones in this sample may be carry-over from other donors' samples. The source material was naive CD4+ T cells from PBMCs. Subset given: CD45RA+ positively selected. The chain employs TRBV4-1 and TRBJ2-5; D unclear. DNA of the CDR3: TGCGCCAGCAGCCAAGGGCCTGGGGAGACCCAGTACTTC. It specifies CASSQGPGETQYF.